This T cell receptor beta chain was sequenced in a study of vaccination and CD4 T cells after COVID-19. Only a few counts were recorded for this clonotype. The antigen is undetermined. Cultured CD4+ T cell DNA was sequenced using the Oncomine TCR Beta short-read assay. A single record per CDR3 protein comes from TCRdb applying MiXCR to the PCR reads. In the table there are fewer than 8,500 distinct CDR3 sequences, 36% of which are singletons. The treatment was: roughly ten-day PBMC culture with coronavirus spike peptide pools or control peptides (ViraFEST assay). Before the COVID-19 pandemic (2011-2018), CD4+ T cells were obtained from the unexposed donor. Trimming stripped 6 bases from V and 4 bases from J, with 4 bases between. The V gene's germline CDR1 is KGHDR and CDR2 SFDVKD. The CDR3 extends over 11 amino acids. General observations from the study: Convalescent patients had a median 86.3% of post-vaccine SARS-CoV-2-reactive clones that were detected only after vaccination, not before it.

V and J are TRBV24-1 and TRBJ2-3; D unclear. The specimen was CD4+ T cells from blood, cultured in vitro. The receptor comes from a human donor in good health. As DNA, the CDR3 is TGTGCCACCAGTTTTGCAGATACGCAGTATTTT. Protein sequence: CATSFADTQYF.